The clone carrying this T cell receptor beta chain was counted ten times or more. What it recognizes is unknown. The sample comes from a study of T cells in Graves' hyperthyroidism and ophthalmopathy. Points from the study as a whole: Most expanded thyroid clonotypes above 0.001 also appeared in blood. In the analysis, a 13 V-J model separated ophthalmopathy from stable hyperthyroidism.

Patients were excluded because of uncontrolled infection, other autoimmune disease, pregnancy or lactation. The CDR3 consists of 14 residues. Germline V gives CDR1 SGHTA, CDR2 FQGNSA. V gave up 2 bases and J gave up 5 bases, with 11 bases separating them. Amplification of TCR beta CDR3 regions used RNA as the template. TCR CDR3 regions were first amplified by RT-PCR with HTBI primers. One entry per CDR3 protein, called by TCRdb with MiXCR from the multiplex PCR reads. Of about 690,000 distinct CDR3 sequences listed, around 16% are singletons. The chain recombines TRBV7-2 with TRBJ2-3; D gene unclear. The material sequenced was blood. This TCR was sampled from a man aged 45 to 65 with Graves' hyperthyroidism. The CDR3 loop reads CASSLLGLVDTQYF. CDR3 bases: TGTGCCAGCAGCTTACTTGGTCTCGTAGATACGCAGTATTTT.